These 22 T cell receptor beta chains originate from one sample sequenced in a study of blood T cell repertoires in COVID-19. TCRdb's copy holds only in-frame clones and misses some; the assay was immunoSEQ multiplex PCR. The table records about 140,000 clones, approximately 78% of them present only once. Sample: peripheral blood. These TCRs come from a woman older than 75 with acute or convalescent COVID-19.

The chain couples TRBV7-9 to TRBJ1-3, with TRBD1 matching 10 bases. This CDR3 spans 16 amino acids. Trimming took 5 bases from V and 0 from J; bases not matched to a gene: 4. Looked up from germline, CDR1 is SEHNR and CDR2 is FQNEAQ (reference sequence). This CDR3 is CASSVGQGDSGNTIYF. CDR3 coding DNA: TGTGCCAGCAGCGTAGGACAGGGGGACTCTGGAAACACCATATATTTT.

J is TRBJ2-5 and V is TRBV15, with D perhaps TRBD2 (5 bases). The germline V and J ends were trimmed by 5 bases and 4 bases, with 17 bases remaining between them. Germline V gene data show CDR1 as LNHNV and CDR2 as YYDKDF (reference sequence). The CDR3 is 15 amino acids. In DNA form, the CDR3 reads TGTGCCACCAGCCGGGGTAACGGGTACGGAGAGACCCAGTACTTC. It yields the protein CATSRGNGYGETQYF.

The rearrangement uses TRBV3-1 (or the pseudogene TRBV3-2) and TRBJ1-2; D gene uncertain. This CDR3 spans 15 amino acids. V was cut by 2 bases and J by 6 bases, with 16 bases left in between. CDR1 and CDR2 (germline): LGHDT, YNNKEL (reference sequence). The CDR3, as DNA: TGTGCCAGCAGCCAAATCGAGGGAATCGGGAATGGCTACACCTTC. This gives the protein CASSQIEGIGNGYTF.

In DNA, the CDR3 is TGTGCCAGTAGTATAGTCGGCAGGGGGTCGACTGAAGCTTTCTTT. Amino acid sequence: CASSIVGRGSTEAFF. The rearrangement joins TRBV19 to TRBJ1-1; 7 bases match TRBD1. J was trimmed by 5 bases and V by 1 base; bases with no gene match: 7. The CDR3 is made up of 15 amino acids. Per germline, CDR1 LNHDA and CDR2 SQIVND (reference sequence).

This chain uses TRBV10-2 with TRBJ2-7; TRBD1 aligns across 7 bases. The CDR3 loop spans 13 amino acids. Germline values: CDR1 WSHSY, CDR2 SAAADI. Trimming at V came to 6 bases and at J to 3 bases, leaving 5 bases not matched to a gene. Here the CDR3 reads CASRGDRFYEQYF. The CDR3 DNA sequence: TGCGCCAGCAGAGGGGACAGATTCTACGAGCAGTACTTC.

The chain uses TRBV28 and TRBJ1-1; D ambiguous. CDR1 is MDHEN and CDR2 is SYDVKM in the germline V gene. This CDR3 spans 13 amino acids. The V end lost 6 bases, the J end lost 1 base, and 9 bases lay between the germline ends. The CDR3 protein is CASSSRGNTEAFF. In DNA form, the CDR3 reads TGTGCCAGCAGCTCACGGGGGAACACTGAAGCTTTCTTT. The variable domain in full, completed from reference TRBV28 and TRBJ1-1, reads DVKVTQSSRYLVKRTGEKVFLECVQDMDHENMFWYRQDPGLGLRLIYFSYDVKMKEKGDIPEGYSVSREKKERFSLILESASTNQTSMYLCASSSRGNTEAFFGQGTRLTVV.

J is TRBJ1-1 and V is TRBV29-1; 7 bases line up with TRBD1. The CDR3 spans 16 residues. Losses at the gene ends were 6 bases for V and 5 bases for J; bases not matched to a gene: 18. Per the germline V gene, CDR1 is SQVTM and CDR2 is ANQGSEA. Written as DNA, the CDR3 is TGCAGCGTACCCTATGTGGCGACAGGGACGAAGACTGAAGCTTTCTTT. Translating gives CSVPYVATGTKTEAFF.

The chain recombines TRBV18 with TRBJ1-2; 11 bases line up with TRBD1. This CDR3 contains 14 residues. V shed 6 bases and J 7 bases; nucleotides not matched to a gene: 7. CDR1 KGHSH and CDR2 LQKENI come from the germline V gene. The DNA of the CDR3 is TGTGCCAGCTCCCTAGGACAGGGGGCGAGTGGCTACACCTTC. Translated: CASSLGQGASGYTF.

The CDR3, as DNA: TGTGCCAGCAGCCCAGTCACTGAAGCTTTCTTT. It codes for CASSPVTEAFF. The chain links TRBV7-8 to TRBJ1-1; D remains ambiguous. Germline CDR1 and CDR2: SGHVS and FQNEAQ. The CDR3 consists of 11 residues. Trimming shortened V by 5 bases and J by 4 bases, and 5 bases separated the two germline ends.

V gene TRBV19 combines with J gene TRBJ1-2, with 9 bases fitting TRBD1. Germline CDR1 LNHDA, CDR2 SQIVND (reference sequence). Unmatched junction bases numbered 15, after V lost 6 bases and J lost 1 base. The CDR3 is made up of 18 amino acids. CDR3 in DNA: TGTGCCAGTAGAATCCTAAATCCGGGACAGGGCGGTAACTATGGCTACACCTTC. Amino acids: CASRILNPGQGGNYGYTF.

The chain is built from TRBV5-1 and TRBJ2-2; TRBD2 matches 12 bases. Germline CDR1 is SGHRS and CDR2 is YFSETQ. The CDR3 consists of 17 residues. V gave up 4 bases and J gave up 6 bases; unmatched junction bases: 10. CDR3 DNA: TGCGCCAGCAGCATCCCGAGACTAGCGGGAGATGCCGGGGAGCTGTTTTTT. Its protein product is CASSIPRLAGDAGELFF. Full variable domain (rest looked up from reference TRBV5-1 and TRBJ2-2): KAGVTQTPRYLIKTRGQQVTLSCSPISGHRSVSWYQQTPGQGLQFLFEYFSETQRNKGNFPGRFSGRQFSNSRSEMNVSTLELGDSALYLCASSIPRLAGDAGELFFGEGSRLTVL.

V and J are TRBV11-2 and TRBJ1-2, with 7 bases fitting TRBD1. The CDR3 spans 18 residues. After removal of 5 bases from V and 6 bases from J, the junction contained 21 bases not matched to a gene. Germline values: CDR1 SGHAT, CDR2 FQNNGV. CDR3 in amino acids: CASSTFRDRKAGGHGYTF. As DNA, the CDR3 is TGTGCCAGCAGCACATTCCGGGACAGAAAAGCTGGTGGTCATGGCTACACCTTC.

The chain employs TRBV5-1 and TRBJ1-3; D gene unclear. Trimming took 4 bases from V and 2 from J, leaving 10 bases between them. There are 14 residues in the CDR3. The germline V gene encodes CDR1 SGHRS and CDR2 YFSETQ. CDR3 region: CASSPGITGNTIYF. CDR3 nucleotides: TGCGCCAGCAGCCCGGGGATTACTGGAAACACCATATATTTT.

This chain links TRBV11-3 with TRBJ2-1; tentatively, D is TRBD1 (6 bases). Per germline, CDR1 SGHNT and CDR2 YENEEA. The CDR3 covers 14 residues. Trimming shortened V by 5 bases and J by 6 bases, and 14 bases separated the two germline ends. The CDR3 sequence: CASSRDIRGNEQFF. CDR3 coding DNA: TGTGCCAGCAGCCGGGACATTCGAGGCAATGAGCAGTTCTTC.

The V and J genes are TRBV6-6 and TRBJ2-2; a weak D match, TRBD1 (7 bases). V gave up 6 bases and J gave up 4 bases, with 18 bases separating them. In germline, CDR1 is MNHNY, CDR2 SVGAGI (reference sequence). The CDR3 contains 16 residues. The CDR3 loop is CASSATDRDFTGELFF. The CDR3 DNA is TGTGCCAGCAGCGCCACCGACAGGGACTTCACCGGGGAGCTGTTTTTT.

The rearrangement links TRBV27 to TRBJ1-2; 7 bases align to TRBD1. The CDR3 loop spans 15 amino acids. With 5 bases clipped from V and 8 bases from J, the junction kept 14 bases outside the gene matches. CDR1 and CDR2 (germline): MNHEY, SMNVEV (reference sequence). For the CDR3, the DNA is TGTGCCAGCAGTCACGACAGGGATTACTTGTTAGGCTACACCTTC. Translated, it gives CASSHDRDYLLGYTF.

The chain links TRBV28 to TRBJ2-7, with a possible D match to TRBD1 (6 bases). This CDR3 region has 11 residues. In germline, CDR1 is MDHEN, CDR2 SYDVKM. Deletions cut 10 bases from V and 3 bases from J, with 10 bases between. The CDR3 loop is CATGQFYEQYF. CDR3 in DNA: TGTGCCACCGGACAGTTCTACGAGCAGTACTTC.

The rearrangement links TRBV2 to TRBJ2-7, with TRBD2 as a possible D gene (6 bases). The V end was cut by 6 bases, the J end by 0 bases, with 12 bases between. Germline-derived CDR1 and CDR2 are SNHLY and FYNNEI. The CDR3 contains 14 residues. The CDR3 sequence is CASRRDWSSYEQYF. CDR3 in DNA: TGTGCCAGCAGGAGGGACTGGAGCTCCTACGAGCAGTACTTC.

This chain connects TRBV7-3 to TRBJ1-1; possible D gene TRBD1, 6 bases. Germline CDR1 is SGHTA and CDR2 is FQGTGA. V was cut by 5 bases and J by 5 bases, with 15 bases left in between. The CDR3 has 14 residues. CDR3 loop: CASSPLGRGTEAFF. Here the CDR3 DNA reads TGTGCCAGCAGCCCCCTCGGGAGGGGGACTGAAGCTTTCTTT.

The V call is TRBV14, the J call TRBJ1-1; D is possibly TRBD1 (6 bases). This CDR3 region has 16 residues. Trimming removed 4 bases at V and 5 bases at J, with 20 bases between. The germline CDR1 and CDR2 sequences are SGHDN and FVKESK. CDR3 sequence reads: CASSRAWRGRGTEAFF. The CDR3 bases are TGTGCCAGCAGCCGGGCCTGGCGTGGTAGGGGGACTGAAGCTTTCTTT.

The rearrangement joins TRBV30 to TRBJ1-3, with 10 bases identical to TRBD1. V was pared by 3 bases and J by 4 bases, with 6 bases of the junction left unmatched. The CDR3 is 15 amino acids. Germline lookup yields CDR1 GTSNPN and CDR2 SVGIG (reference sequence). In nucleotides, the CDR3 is TGTGCCTGGAGGGAGACAGGGGGCTCGGGAAACACCATATATTTT. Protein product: CAWRETGGSGNTIYF.

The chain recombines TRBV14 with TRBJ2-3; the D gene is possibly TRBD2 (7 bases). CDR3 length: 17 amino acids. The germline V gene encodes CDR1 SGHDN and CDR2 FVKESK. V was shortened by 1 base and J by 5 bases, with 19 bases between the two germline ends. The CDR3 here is CASSQGPLGGGQDTQYF. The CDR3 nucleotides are TGTGCCAGCAGCCAAGGACCTCTAGGGGGGGGCCAAGATACGCAGTATTTT.